This T cell receptor beta chain is drawn from a study of blood T cell repertoires in COVID-19. Study overall: Samples taken during acute and convalescent COVID-19 were collected in the United States, Italy and Spain.

Study members were between about 18 and 95 years old and lived in 24 US regions. Cohort allocation depended upon clinical history that participants reported. As processed by the authors: Using reference gene primer amplification, nucleated cell counts were estimated. TCRdb's table, derived via immunoSEQ multiplex PCR, lists solely in-frame clones and lacks some. Clone size and V and J calls were adopted from that table, with D and trimming inferred from the DNA. The table lists more than 300,000 clones, 90% of them singletons. Trimming pared 6 bases from V and 4 bases from J, leaving 13 bases between. Germline assignment: CDR1 MNHEY and CDR2 SVGAGI. The CDR3 is 15 amino acids.

The receptor's source is a young woman who had been exposed to COVID-19. The specimen sequenced was PBMCs or T cells enriched from blood (not recorded which). This chain uses TRBV6-5 with TRBJ2-6; TRBD1 might be the D (5 bases). The CDR3 DNA reads TGTGCCAGCAGCCTCGACAGATACGGGGCCAACGTCCTGACTTTC. Protein: CASSLDRYGANVLTF.